This T cell receptor (beta chain) was retrieved from a study of cytomegalovirus exposure and HLA in healthy donors. A remark on this clone: Its antigen is undetermined.

The PCR ran on 60 Vbeta and 13 Jbeta primers. Profiling relied on immunoSEQ multiplex PCR, and the TCRdb table lists in-frame clones only, not all of them. The data show 140,000 to 150,000 clones, with roughly 78% seen just once and 3% held by the top ten. Whole-study results and caveats: Among the most significant clusters, several appeared linked to common viral pathogens in a later analysis. A missense variant in DCLRE1C was later tied to TCR beta V- and J-gene trimming. In a later analysis, HLA-associated TCR beta chains were more clonally expanded than equally common others.

This TCR was sampled from a man aged 40-49 years in good health and CMV-seropositive. Sequences were obtained from PBMCs.

CDR3 nucleotide sequence: TGTGCCAGCAGCTTGGGCGGGAGTGAGCAGTTCTTC. Protein product: CASSLGGSEQFF. The chain is built from TRBV11-3 and TRBJ2-1; 7 nucleotides agree with TRBD2. The V gene end was trimmed by 3 bases and the J gene end by 9 bases; junction bases not matched to a gene: 2. CDR3 length: 12 amino acids. Germline loops: CDR1 SGHNT, CDR2 YENEEA.